This T cell receptor beta chain was identified in a study of PD-L1 blockade in urothelial cancer. Overall study: Most of the 29 patients were men whose urothelial cancer was bladder-origin. Blood was subjected to analysis at 3 weeks (second dose) and 6 weeks following treatment start.

In each PCR, synthetic TCR analog templates were spiked in. Profiling relied on immunoSEQ multiplex PCR, and the TCRdb table lists in-frame clones only, not all of them. The sample holds about 63,000 clones; approximately 80% are singletons and the top ten take around 6%. CDR1 is SGHTA, CDR2 FQGNSA, per germline. Trimming left V 3 bases short and J 1 base short, with 9 bases between. This CDR3 is built from 14 residues. This sample's time point: pretreatment peripheral blood. The sequence was obtained from a man between 65 and 80 years old with urothelial cancer. This material consisted of PBMCs, taken around atezolizumab (anti-PD-L1) treatment. This rearrangement joins TRBV7-2 to TRBJ1-1, with D uncertain. CDR3: CASSFASQNTEAFF. CDR3 sequence (DNA): TGTGCCAGCAGCTTCGCCAGTCAGAACACTGAAGCTTTCTTT. Using reference TRBV7-2 and TRBJ1-1 for the parts outside the CDR3, the full variable domain is GAGVSQSPSNKVTEKGKDVELRCDPISGHTALYWYRQSLGQGLEFLIYFQGNSAPDKSGLPSDRFSAERTGGSVSTLTIQRTQQEDSAVYLCASSFASQNTEAFFGQGTRLTVV.